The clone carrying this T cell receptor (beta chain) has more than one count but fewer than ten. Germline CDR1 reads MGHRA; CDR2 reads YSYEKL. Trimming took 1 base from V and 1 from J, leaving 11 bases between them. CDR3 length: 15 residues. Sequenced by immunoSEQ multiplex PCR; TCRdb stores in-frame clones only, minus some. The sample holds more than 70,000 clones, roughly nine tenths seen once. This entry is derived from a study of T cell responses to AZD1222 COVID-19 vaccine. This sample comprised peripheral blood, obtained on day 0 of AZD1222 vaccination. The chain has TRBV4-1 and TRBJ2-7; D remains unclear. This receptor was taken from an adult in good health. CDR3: CASSQAAAGSYEQYF. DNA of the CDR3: TGCGCCAGCAGCCAAGCTGCCGCAGGATCCTACGAGCAGTACTTC.